Listed here is a single T cell receptor beta chain. The data stem from a study of blood T cells in healthy people across ages. Through a sample-barcoded 5' primer and a J-beta primer mix, a second PCR was run for roughly 6 to 11 cycles. Using its own MiXCR run on the 5' RACE reads, TCRdb lists one record per CDR3 protein. The sample carries approximately 680,000 distinct CDR3 sequences, approximately 30% recorded once. This CDR3 spans 15 amino acids. V lost 0 bases, J lost 0 bases, and 8 bases lay in between. CDR1 SGHRS and CDR2 YFSETQ come from the germline V gene. This sequence originates from a woman over 75 in good health. The chain carries TRBV5-1 and TRBJ2-3, with D uncertain. Sequencing was carried out using blood. CDR3 nucleotides: TGCGCCAGCAGCTTGGACCACGCTAGCACAGATACGCAGTATTTT. As protein: CASSLDHASTDTQYF.